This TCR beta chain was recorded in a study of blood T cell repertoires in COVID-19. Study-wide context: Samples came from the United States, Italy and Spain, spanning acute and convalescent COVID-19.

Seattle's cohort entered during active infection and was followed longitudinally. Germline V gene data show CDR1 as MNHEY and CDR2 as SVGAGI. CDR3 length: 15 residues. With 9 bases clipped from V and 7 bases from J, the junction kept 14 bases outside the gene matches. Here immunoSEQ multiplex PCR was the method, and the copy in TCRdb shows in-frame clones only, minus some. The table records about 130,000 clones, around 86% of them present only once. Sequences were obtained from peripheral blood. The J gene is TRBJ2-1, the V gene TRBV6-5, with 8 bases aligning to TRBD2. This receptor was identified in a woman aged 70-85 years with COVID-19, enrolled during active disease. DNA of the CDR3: TGTGCCAGAGACGATAGCGGGGTAAATCGGAATGAGCAGTTCTTC. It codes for CARDDSGVNRNEQFF.